A selection of T cell receptor beta chains follows, all from one sample in a study of blood T cells in healthy people across ages. Each CDR3 protein gets one entry after TCRdb re-called the 5' RACE reads with MiXCR. The repertoire holds fewer than 2,000,000 distinct CDR3 sequences, with around 36% as singletons. The sequencing input was blood. All receptors come from a woman in her 30s in good health. Each CDR3 is given without its conserved first and last residue.

11 TRBV4-1 ASSASGRYEQY
14 TRBV7-6 ASSQATSGLSGELF
12 TRBV20-1 SAEGQEERYEQY
14 TRBV20-1 SASPVDRVRTYEQY
11 TRBV6-2/TRBV6-3 ASSWTQNQPQH
13 TRBV18 ASSPTGLARDTQY
12 TRBV14 ASSQLAGNYEQY
12 TRBV20-1 SARPGLAGYEQY
12 TRBV7-9 ASAGGHSSYEQY
14 TRBV6-6 ASSYSTFGGNYGYT
11 TRBV5-1 ASSSMDSTEQF
14 TRBV6-1 ASGRVLGGRVRGQF
14 TRBV12-3/TRBV12-4 ASSLEVAGGANVLT
14 TRBV3-1 ASSQGYYGDRNEQF
11 TRBV25-1 ASSESGPGELF
12 TRBV20-1 SAPLAGLRETQY
13 TRBV20-1 SASRPRGGTDTQY
13 TRBV6-1 ASSEVASGTDAQY
13 TRBV30 AWSRGGGSSYEQY
14 TRBV7-3 ASSLVGTGGENEQF
14 TRBV7-9 ASSFPLTGRNEKLF
14 TRBV12-3/TRBV12-4 ASSLGQGAGYNEQF
12 TRBV20-1 SATRRGYQETQY
12 TRBV5-1 ASSWGGVQETQY
11 TRBV6-2/TRBV6-3 ASSRSSETEAF
13 TRBV18 ATSPRDGRYNEQF